These T cell receptor beta chains were read from a single sample in a study of cytomegalovirus exposure and HLA in healthy donors. Sequencing was performed with immunoSEQ multiplex PCR; in TCRdb, only in-frame clones are kept and a portion is missing. This sample yields 150,000 to 200,000 clones, of which about 95% are seen a single time; 0.8% to 0.95% belongs to the top ten. Sequencing was performed on PBMCs. The receptors were sampled from a woman in her late teens or twenties in good health and CMV-seronegative. Both conserved end residues are part of each CDR3. D genes are given only for firm matches. Where a row states a size, it is once, few, many or the class of an expanded clone; other rows omit it.

clone_size	v_call	cdr3_length	d_call	j_call	cdr3_nt	cdr3_aa
.	TRBV27	18	TRBD1	TRBJ1-5	TGTGCCAGCAGCCCGCCCGGGACAGGACCCTATAGCAATCAGCCCCAGCATTTT	CASSPPGTGPYSNQPQHF
.	TRBV9	17	TRBD1	TRBJ1-6	TGTGCCAGCAGCGGAGGACAGGTTAGCTCCTATAATTCACCCCTCCACTTT	CASSGGQVSSYNSPLHF
once	TRBV27	16	TRBD1	TRBJ1-6	TGTGCCAGCAGTTTAACGCGGACAGGGAGTTACTCACCCCTCCACTTT	CASSLTRTGSYSPLHF
.	TRBV11-3	15	TRBD2	TRBJ2-2	TGTGCCAGCAGCCCCGGGGAGGGAAACACCGGGGAGCTGTTTTTT	CASSPGEGNTGELFF
.	TRBV19	14	.	TRBJ1-2	TGTGCCAGTCGCACGACCTCAGGGGATTGGGGCTACACCTTC	CASRTTSGDWGYTF
.	TRBV5-6	17	TRBD1	TRBJ2-3	TGTGCCAGCAGCTCTATCCGGACAGGAACCAGCACAGATACGCAGTATTTT	CASSSIRTGTSTDTQYF
.	TRBV5-1	14	TRBD1	TRBJ2-5	TGCGCCAGCAGCTCGGACAGGGGTAAAGAGACCCAGTACTTC	CASSSDRGKETQYF
.	TRBV2	15	TRBD1	TRBJ2-7	TGTGCCAGCAGGGCCAGGGGGCGCGAGGGATACGAGCAGTACTTC	CASRARGREGYEQYF
.	TRBV7-2	13	TRBD1	TRBJ2-5	TGTGCCAGCAGCCGACAGGGGGAAGAGACCCAGTACTTC	CASSRQGEETQYF
.	TRBV11-3	15	TRBD2	TRBJ2-2	TGTGCCAGCAGCCACGAGGGACTAGCGGGCGGGGAGCTGTTTTTT	CASSHEGLAGGELFF
.	TRBV2	15	.	TRBJ2-2	TGTGCCAGCAGAGGAACAGGGTCGGGCACCGGGGAGCTGTTTTTT	CASRGTGSGTGELFF
.	TRBV7-2	16	.	TRBJ1-5	TGTGCCAGCAGCTTAGTTCCGACAGGCGAAGGGCAGCCCCAGCATTTT	CASSLVPTGEGQPQHF
once	TRBV27	14	.	TRBJ2-3	TGTGCCAGCAGCCCAAGGACTAGCACAGATACGCAGTATTTT	CASSPRTSTDTQYF
.	TRBV5-1	15	TRBD1	TRBJ1-6	TGCGCCAGCAGCCCCGTGACAGGGAAGAACTCACCCCTCCACTTT	CASSPVTGKNSPLHF
.	TRBV25-1	14	TRBD1	TRBJ1-2	TGTGCCAGCAGTCAAACCGGGACAGTTTATGGCTACACCTTC	CASSQTGTVYGYTF
.	TRBV27	15	.	TRBJ1-2	TGTGCCAGCAAGTTTAGGACGGGAAGTAACTATGGCTACACCTTC	CASKFRTGSNYGYTF
.	TRBV9	15	TRBD1	TRBJ1-2	TGTGCCAGCAGCAGAGCCGGGACAGGGTTAGATGGCTACACCTTC	CASSRAGTGLDGYTF
.	TRBV29-1	13	.	TRBJ1-2	TGCAGCGTTGAAGGGACATCGAACTATGGCTACACCTTC	CSVEGTSNYGYTF
.	TRBV4-1	16	TRBD1	TRBJ1-1	TGCGCCAGCAGCCAGGACGGACAGGGAGGGGACACTGAAGCTTTCTTT	CASSQDGQGGDTEAFF
.	TRBV7-2	16	.	TRBJ2-1	TGTGCCAGCAGCCCCGGTGGACAGCGGGGCTACAATGAGCAGTTCTTC	CASSPGGQRGYNEQFF
.	TRBV7-9	15	.	TRBJ1-1	TGTGCCAGCACCGAGGGGGGGCAAATGAACACTGAAGCTTTCTTT	CASTEGGQMNTEAFF
.	TRBV4-1	16	.	TRBJ1-2	TGCGCCAGCAGCCAAGACCAAATAATCCGGGGGTATGGCTACACCTTC	CASSQDQIIRGYGYTF
.	TRBV5-4	18	TRBD1	TRBJ1-2	TGTGCCAGCAGCTCGATAGGACAGGGGCCTCCAGACGGCTATGGCTACACCTTC	CASSSIGQGPPDGYGYTF
.	TRBV19	14	.	TRBJ1-4	TGTGCCAGTAGTTTGGGCAGGGGAGGGAGGAAACTGTTTTTT	CASSLGRGGRKLFF
.	TRBV5-4	12	.	TRBJ2-5	TGTGCCAGCAGCTTGGTTACTGAGACCCAGTACTTC	CASSLVTETQYF
.	TRBV19	15	TRBD2	TRBJ2-7	TGTGCCAGTAGTACCCTAGCGGGGGCTTCGTACGAGCAGTACTTC	CASSTLAGASYEQYF
.	TRBV4-3	17	.	TRBJ1-6	TGCGCCAGCAGCCAAGAGGTGCCCAGCTCCTATAATTCACCCCTCCACTTT	CASSQEVPSSYNSPLHF
.	TRBV9	16	TRBD2	TRBJ2-5	TGTGCCAGCAGCGCAAGCGGGGGGGCGTCCAGTGAGACCCAGTACTTC	CASSASGGASSETQYF
.	TRBV12-5	13	.	TRBJ1-5	TGTGCTAGTGGTTCAGGATTTAATCAGCCCCAGCATTTT	CASGSGFNQPQHF
.	TRBV15	15	TRBD1	TRBJ2-5	TGTGCCACCAGCAGAGTTTCAGGGGGTGGGGAGACCCAGTACTTC	CATSRVSGGGETQYF
.	TRBV18	13	.	TRBJ2-3	TGTGCCACCCTCGCACAGGTCACAGATACGCAGTATTTT	CATLAQVTDTQYF
.	TRBV12-5	13	.	TRBJ1-1	TGTGCTAGTGGTTTGTTTGCGGCCACTGAAGCTTTCTTT	CASGLFAATEAFF
few	TRBV30	11	.	TRBJ1-1	TGTGCCTGGAGTCCGACCCGGGAGGCTTTCTTT	CAWSPTREAFF
.	TRBV7-2	14	.	TRBJ1-2	TGTGCCAGCAGCCATCAGGGTAGCGGCTATGGCTACACCTTC	CASSHQGSGYGYTF
.	TRBV5-1	12	.	TRBJ1-2	TGCGCCAGCAGCTTGGACAGGGTTGGCTACACCTTC	CASSLDRVGYTF
once	TRBV5-6	15	TRBD1	TRBJ1-5	TGTGCCAGCAGCCACGGGGACAGCCGCAATCAGCCCCAGCATTTT	CASSHGDSRNQPQHF
once	TRBV5-8	14	.	TRBJ2-5	TGTGCCAGCAGCTTGGGCAGGGATAGTGAGACCCAGTACTTC	CASSLGRDSETQYF
.	TRBV6-5	14	.	TRBJ2-4	TGTGCCAGCAGTTCTTCCTTAGCCAAAAACATTCAGTACTTC	CASSSSLAKNIQYF
.	TRBV9	14	TRBD2	TRBJ2-3	TGTGCCAGCAGCGTAGAGGCAGCGGGGGATACGCAGTATTTT	CASSVEAAGDTQYF
.	TRBV29-1	14	.	TRBJ1-1	TGCAGCGTTGTGGGACTTAGGATGAACACTGAAGCTTTCTTT	CSVVGLRMNTEAFF
.	TRBV5-1	13	.	TRBJ2-5	TGCGCCAGCAGCGCACAGGGCCAAGAGACCCAGTACTTC	CASSAQGQETQYF
.	TRBV2	15	.	TRBJ2-7	TGTGCCAGCCGTGCCGCCAGGCCCTCGACCTACGAGCAGTACTTC	CASRAARPSTYEQYF
.	TRBV9	14	.	TRBJ1-5	TGTGCCAGCAGCGTAGCACACCGTCATCAGCCCCAGCATTTT	CASSVAHRHQPQHF
.	TRBV7-2	14	TRBD2	TRBJ2-1	TGTGCCAGCAGCTTAGGACTAGCGGGGGATGAGCAGTTCTTC	CASSLGLAGDEQFF
.	TRBV7-2	16	.	TRBJ1-5	TGTGCCAGCAGCCACACACTCGGGGGGCTTAATCAGCCCCAGCATTTT	CASSHTLGGLNQPQHF
.	TRBV16	11	.	TRBJ1-2	TGTGCCAGCAGGGAAACTAGTCACTACACCTTC	CASRETSHYTF
.	TRBV27	19	TRBD1	TRBJ2-4	TGTGCCAGCAGTTTGAGAGGGTTATTGGGGGGACAGGTCGGAAACATTCAGTACTTC	CASSLRGLLGGQVGNIQYF